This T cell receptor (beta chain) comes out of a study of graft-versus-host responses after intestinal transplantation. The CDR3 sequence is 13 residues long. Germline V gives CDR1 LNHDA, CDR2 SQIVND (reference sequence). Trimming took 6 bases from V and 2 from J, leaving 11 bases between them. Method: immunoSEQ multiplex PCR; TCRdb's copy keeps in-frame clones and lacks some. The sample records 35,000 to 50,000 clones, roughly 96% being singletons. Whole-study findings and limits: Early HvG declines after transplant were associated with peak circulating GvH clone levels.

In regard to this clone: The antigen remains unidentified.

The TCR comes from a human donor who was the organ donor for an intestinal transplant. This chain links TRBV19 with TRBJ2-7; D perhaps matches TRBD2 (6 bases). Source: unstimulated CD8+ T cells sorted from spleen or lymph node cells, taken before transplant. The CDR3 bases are TGTGCCAGTAGCGGGGCGGGACCCTACGAGCAGTACTTC. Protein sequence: CASSGAGPYEQYF.